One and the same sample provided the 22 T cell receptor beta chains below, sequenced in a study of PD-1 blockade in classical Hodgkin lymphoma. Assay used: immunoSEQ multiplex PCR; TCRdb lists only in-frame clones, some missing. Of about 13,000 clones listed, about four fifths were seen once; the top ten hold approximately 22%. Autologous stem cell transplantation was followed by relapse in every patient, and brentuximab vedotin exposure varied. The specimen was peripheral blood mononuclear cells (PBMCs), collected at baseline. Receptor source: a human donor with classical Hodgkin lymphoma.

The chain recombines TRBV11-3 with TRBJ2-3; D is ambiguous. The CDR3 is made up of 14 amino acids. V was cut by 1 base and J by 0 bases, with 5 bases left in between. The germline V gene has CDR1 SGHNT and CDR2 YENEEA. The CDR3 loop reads CASSLGSSTDTQYF. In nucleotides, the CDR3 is TGTGCCAGCAGCTTAGGGTCTAGCACAGATACGCAGTATTTT.

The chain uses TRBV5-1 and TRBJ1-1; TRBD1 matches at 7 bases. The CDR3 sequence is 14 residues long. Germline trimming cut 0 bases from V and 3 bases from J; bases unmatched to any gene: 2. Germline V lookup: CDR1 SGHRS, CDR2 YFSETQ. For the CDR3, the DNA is TGCGCCAGCAGCTTGGCAGGGGGGGACACTGAAGCTTTCTTT. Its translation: CASSLAGGDTEAFF.

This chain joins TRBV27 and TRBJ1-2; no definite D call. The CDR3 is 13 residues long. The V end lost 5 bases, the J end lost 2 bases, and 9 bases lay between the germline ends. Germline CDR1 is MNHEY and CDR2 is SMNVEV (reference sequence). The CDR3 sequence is CASSAAANYGYTF. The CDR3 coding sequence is TGTGCCAGCAGTGCGGCAGCCAACTATGGCTACACCTTC.

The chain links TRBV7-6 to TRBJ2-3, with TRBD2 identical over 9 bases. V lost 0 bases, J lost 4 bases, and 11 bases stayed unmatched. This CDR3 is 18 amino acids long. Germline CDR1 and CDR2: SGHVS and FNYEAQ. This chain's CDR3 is CASSLALVAGGRADTQYF. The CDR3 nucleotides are TGTGCCAGCAGCTTAGCGCTCGTGGCGGGGGGGCGAGCAGATACGCAGTATTTT.

As DNA, the CDR3 is TGTGCCAGCAGTCGACAGGGCCCGTCAGGTGAGCAGTACTTC. Its translation: CASSRQGPSGEQYF. This chain links TRBV5-4 with TRBJ2-7, with 7 bases identical to TRBD1. The CDR3 length is 14 residues. J lost 7 bases, V lost 5 bases, and 12 bases had no gene match. Germline assignment: CDR1 SGHNT and CDR2 YYREEE (reference sequence).

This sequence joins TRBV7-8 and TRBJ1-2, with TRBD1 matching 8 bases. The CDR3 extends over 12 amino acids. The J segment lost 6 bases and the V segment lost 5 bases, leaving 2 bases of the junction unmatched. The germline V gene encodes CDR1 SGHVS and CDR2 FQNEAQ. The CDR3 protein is CASSMGQDGYTF. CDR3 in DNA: TGTGCCAGCAGCATGGGACAGGATGGCTACACCTTC. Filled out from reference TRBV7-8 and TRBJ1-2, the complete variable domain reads GAGVSQSPRYKVAKRGQDVALRCDPISGHVSLFWYQQALGQGPEFLTYFQNEAQLDKSGLPSDRFFAERPEGSVSTLKIQRTQQEDSAVYLCASSMGQDGYTFGSGTRLTVV.

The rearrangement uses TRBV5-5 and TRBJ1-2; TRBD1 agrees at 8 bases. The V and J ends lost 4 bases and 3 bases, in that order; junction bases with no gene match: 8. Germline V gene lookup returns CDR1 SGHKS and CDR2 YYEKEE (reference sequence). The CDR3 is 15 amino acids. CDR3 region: CASSPSGQEYYGYTF. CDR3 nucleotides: TGTGCCAGCAGCCCCTCGGGACAGGAATACTATGGCTACACCTTC.

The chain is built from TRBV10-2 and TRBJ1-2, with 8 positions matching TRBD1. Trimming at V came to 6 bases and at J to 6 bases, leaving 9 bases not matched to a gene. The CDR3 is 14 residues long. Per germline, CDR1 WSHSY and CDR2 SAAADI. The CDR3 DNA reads TGCGCCAGCAGCCCGGGACAGGTATTTGATGGCTACACCTTC. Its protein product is CASSPGQVFDGYTF.

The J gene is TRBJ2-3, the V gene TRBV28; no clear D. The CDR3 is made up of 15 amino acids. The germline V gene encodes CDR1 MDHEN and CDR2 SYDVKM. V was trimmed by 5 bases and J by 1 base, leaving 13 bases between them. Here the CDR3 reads CASSPDMSGTDTQYF. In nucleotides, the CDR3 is TGTGCCAGCAGTCCTGACATGTCGGGCACAGATACGCAGTATTTT.

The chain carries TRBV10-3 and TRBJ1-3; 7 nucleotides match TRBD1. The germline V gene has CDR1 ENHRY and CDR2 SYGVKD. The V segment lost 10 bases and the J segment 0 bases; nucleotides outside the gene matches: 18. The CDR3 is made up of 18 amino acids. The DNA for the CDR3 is TGTGCCACCCAACCCATTTTCGGGACAGACCTCTCTGGAAACACCATATATTTT. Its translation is CATQPIFGTDLSGNTIYF.

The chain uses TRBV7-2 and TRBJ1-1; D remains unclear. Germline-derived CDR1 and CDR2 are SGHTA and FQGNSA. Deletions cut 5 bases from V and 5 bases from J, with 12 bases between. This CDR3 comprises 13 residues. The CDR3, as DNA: TGTGCCAGCAGCACCACCCGCGTAACTGAAGCTTTCTTT. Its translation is CASSTTRVTEAFF. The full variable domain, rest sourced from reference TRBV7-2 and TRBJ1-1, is GAGVSQSPSNKVTEKGKDVELRCDPISGHTALYWYRQSLGQGLEFLIYFQGNSAPDKSGLPSDRFSAERTGGSVSTLTIQRTQQEDSAVYLCASSTTRVTEAFFGQGTRLTVV.

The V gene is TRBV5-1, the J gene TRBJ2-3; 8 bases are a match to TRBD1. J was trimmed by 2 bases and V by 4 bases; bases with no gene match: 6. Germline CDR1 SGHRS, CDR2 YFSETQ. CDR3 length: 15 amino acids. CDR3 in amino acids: CASSKTGVVTDTQYF. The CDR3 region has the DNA TGCGCCAGCAGCAAGACAGGGGTGGTCACAGATACGCAGTATTTT.

The CDR3 sequence is CASQEGRMNTEAFF. For the CDR3, the DNA is TGTGCCAGCCAGGAAGGGAGGATGAACACTGAAGCTTTCTTT. This chain joins TRBV6-5 and TRBJ1-1; D gene uncertain. CDR1 is MNHEY, CDR2 SVGAGI, per germline. This CDR3 comprises 14 residues. Trimming removed 8 bases at V and 0 bases at J, with 13 bases between.

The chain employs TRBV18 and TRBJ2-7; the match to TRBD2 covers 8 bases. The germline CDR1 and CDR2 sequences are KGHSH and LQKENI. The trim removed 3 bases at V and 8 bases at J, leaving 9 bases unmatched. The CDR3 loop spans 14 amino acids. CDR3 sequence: CASSPTSETTKQYF. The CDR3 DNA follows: TGTGCCAGCTCACCGACTAGCGAGACTACGAAGCAGTACTTC.

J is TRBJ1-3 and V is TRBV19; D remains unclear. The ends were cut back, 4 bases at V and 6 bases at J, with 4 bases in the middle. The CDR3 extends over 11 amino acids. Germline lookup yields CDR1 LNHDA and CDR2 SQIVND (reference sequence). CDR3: CASSSVNTIYF. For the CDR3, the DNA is TGTGCCAGTAGTAGTGTAAACACCATATATTTT.

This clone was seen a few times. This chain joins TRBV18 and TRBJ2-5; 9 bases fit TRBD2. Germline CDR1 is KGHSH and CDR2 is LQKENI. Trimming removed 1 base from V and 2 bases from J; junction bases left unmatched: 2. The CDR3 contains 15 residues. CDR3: CASSPRRGGQETQYF. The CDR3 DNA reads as TGTGCCAGCTCACCACGGCGGGGGGGTCAAGAGACCCAGTACTTC.

The CDR3 sequence is CASSKQTGNTEAFF. CDR3 DNA sequence: TGTGCCAGCTCAAAACAGACAGGGAACACTGAAGCTTTCTTT. The V call is TRBV18, the J call TRBJ1-1, with D perhaps TRBD1 (6 bases). The CDR3 has 14 residues. With 5 bases removed from V and 1 base from J, the gap between germline ends came to 11 bases. Germline values: CDR1 KGHSH, CDR2 LQKENI.

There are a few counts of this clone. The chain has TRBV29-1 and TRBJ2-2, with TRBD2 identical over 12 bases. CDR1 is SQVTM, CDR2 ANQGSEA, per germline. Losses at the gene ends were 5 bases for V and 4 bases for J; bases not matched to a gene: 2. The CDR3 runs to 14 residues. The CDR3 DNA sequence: TGCAGCGTTACTAGCGGGGGGACCACCGGGGAGCTGTTTTTT. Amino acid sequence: CSVTSGGTTGELFF.

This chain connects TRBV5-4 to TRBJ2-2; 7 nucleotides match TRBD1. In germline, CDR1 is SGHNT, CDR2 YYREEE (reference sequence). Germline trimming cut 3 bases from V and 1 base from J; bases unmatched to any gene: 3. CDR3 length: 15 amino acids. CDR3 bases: TGTGCCAGCAGCTGGGGACAGCGGAACACCGGGGAGCTGTTTTTT. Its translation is CASSWGQRNTGELFF. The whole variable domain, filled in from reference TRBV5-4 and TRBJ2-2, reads ETGVTQSPTHLIKTRGQQVTLRCSSQSGHNTVSWYQQALGQGPQFIFQYYREEENGRGNFPPRFSGLQFPNYSSELNVNALELDDSALYLCASSWGQRNTGELFFGEGSRLTVL.

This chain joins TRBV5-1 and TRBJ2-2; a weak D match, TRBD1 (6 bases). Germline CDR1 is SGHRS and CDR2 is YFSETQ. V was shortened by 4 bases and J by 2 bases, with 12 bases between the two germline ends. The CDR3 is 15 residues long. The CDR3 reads CASSVDSLNTGELFF. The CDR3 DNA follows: TGCGCCAGCAGCGTGGACAGCCTTAACACCGGGGAGCTGTTTTTT.

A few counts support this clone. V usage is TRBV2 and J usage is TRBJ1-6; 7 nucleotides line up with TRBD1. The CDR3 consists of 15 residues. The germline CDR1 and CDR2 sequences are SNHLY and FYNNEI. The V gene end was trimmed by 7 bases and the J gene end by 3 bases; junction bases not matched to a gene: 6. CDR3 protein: CASTQGQSYNSPLHF. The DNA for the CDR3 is TGTGCCAGCACCCAGGGACAGAGCTATAATTCACCCCTCCACTTT.

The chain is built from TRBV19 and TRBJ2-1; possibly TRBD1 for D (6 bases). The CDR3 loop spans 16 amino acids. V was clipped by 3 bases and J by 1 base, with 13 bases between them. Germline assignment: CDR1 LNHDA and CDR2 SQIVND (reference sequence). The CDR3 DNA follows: TGTGCCAGTAGTATTCCGGGACACCAGTCCTACAATGAGCAGTTCTTC. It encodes CASSIPGHQSYNEQFF.